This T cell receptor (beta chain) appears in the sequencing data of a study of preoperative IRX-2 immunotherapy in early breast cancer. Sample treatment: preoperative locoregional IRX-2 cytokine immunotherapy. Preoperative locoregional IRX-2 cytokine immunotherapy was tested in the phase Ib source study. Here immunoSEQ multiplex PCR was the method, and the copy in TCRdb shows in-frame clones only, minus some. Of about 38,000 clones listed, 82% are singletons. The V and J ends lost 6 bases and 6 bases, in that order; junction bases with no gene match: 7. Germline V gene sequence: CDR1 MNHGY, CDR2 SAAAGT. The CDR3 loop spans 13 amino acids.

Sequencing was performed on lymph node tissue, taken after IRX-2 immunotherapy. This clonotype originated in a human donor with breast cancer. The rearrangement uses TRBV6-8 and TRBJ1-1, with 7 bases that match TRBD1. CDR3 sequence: CASRPTGSPEAFF. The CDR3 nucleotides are TGTGCCAGCAGACCGACAGGGAGCCCTGAAGCTTTCTTT.